This T cell receptor (beta chain) appears in the sequencing data of a study of control samples from healthy donors and cancer patients. Per germline, CDR1 MNHEY and CDR2 SMNVEV (reference sequence). The ends were cut back, 6 bases at V and 7 bases at J, with 15 bases in the middle. The CDR3 extends over 13 amino acids. The table came from immunoSEQ multiplex PCR; TCRdb's copy has only in-frame clones and leaves some out. This table has about 120,000 clones, 92% appearing once. Sequencing was carried out using blood. The J gene is TRBJ1-2, the V gene TRBV27; a possible D gene is TRBD1 (6 bases). The TCR sequence derives from a woman aged 45-65 years in good health. The chain's CDR3 is CASRPQGIGGYTF. CDR3 DNA: TGTGCCAGCAGACCACAGGGAATCGGTGGCTACACCTTC.